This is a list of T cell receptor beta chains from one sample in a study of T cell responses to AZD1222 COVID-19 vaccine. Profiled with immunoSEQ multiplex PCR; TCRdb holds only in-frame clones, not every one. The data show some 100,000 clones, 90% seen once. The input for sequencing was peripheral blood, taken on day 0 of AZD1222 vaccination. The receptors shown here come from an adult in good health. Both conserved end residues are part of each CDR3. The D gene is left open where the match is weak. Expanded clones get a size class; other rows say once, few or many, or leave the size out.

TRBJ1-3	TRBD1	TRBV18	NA	CASSRGQVGNTIYF	TGTGCCAGCTCACGAGGACAGGTTGGAAACACCATATATTTT
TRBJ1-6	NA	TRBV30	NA	CAWSTSQVHSPLHF	TGTGCCTGGAGTACGTCCCAGGTACATTCACCCCTCCACTTT
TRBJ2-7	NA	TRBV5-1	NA	CASSLEGDRSYEQYF	TGCGCCAGCAGCTTGGAGGGGGACCGCTCCTACGAGCAGTACTTC
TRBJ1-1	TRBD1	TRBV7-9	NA	CASSTQTGPNTEAFF	TGTGCCAGCAGCACCCAGACAGGGCCGAACACTGAAGCTTTCTTT
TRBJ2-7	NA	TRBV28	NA	CASSLAVQAGHYEQYF	TGTGCCAGCAGTTTAGCTGTTCAGGCAGGGCACTACGAGCAGTACTTC
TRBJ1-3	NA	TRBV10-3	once	CAISLGGGVSGNTIYF	TGTGCCATCAGTTTAGGAGGCGGGGTCTCTGGAAACACCATATATTTT
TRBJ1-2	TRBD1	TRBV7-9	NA	CASSRQGDGYTF	TGTGCCAGCAGCCGACAGGGCGATGGCTACACCTTC
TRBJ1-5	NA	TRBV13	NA	CASSLGPRSNQPQHF	TGTGCCAGCAGCTTAGGCCCACGAAGCAATCAGCCCCAGCATTTT
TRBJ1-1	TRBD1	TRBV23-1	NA	CATRDRGKNTEAFF	TGCGCCACCCGGGACAGGGGGAAGAACACTGAAGCTTTCTTT
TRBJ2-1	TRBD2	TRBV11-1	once	CASSPTGLVIYNEQFF	TGTGCCAGCAGCCCGACGGGACTAGTTATCTACAATGAGCAGTTCTTC
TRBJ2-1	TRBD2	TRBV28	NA	CASLAGGRYNEQFF	TGTGCCAGCCTAGCGGGGGGGCGTTACAATGAGCAGTTCTTC
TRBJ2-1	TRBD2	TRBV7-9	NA	CASSLGSGGASVDDNEQFF	TGTGCCAGCAGCTTAGGTAGCGGGGGGGCCTCGGTGGATGACAATGAGCAGTTCTTC
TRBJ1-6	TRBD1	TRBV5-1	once	CASSGQGQGRNSPLHF	TGCGCCAGCAGCGGGCAGGGACAGGGGCGAAATTCACCCCTCCACTTT
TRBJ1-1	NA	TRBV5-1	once	CASSETPRTEAFF	TGCGCCAGCAGCGAGACACCTCGGACTGAAGCTTTCTTT
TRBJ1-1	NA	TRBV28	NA	CASSLLETYRGTEAFF	TGTGCCAGCAGTTTATTAGAGACCTACCGGGGGACTGAAGCTTTCTTT
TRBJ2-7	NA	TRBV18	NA	CASSPGDSYEQYF	TGTGCCAGCTCACCTGGGGACTCCTACGAGCAGTACTTC
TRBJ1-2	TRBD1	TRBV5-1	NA	CASSKAGGGNYGYTF	TGCGCCAGCAGTAAGGCAGGGGGTGGTAACTATGGCTACACCTTC
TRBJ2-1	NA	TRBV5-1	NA	CASSLDGERNEQFF	TGCGCCAGCAGCTTGGACGGGGAGCGGAATGAGCAGTTCTTC
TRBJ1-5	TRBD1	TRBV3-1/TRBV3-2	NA	CASSRGTAGNQPQHF	TGTGCCAGCAGCCGCGGGACAGCCGGGAATCAGCCCCAGCATTTT
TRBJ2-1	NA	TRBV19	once	CASSIGSAYEQFF	TGTGCCAGTAGTATAGGGAGCGCGTATGAGCAGTTCTTC
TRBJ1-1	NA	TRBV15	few	CATSRDLQDTEAFF	TGTGCCACCAGCAGAGATCTTCAGGACACTGAAGCTTTCTTT
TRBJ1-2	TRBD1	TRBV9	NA	CASSVSGQPVHGYTF	TGTGCCAGCAGCGTGTCGGGACAGCCCGTCCATGGCTACACCTTC
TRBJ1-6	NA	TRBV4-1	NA	CASSQQGEVSPLHF	TGCGCCAGCAGCCAACAGGGTGAGGTCTCACCCCTCCACTTT
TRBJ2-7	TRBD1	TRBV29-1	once	CSVAGTGSSYEQYF	TGCAGCGTCGCAGGGACAGGGAGCTCCTACGAGCAGTACTTC
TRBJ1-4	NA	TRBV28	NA	CASSLESALEKLFF	TGTGCCAGCAGTTTAGAGTCCGCCTTAGAAAAACTGTTTTTT
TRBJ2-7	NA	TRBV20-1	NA	CSASKYPGSSYEQYF	TGCAGTGCTAGTAAATATCCGGGGAGCTCCTACGAGCAGTACTTC
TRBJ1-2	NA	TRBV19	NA	CASSITGTLIYGYTF	TGTGCCAGTAGTATAACGGGGACACTTATCTATGGCTACACCTTC
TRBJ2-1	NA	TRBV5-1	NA	CASSSWGGDYNEQFF	TGCGCCAGCAGCTCCTGGGGCGGGGACTACAATGAGCAGTTCTTC
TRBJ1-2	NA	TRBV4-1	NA	CASSQPRARRNYGYTF	TGCGCCAGCAGCCAACCCCGGGCGAGGAGGAACTATGGCTACACCTTC
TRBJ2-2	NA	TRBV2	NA	CASGRNTGELFF	TGTGCCAGCGGCAGGAACACCGGGGAGCTGTTTTTT
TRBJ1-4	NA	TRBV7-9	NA	CASSSRTATNEKLFF	TGTGCCAGCAGCTCGCGCACCGCAACTAATGAAAAACTGTTTTTT
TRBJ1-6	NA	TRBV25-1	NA	CASKRNNSPLHF	TGTGCCAGCAAACGGAATAATTCACCCCTCCACTTT
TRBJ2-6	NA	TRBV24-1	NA	CATSLLGDPAISGANVLTF	TGTGCCACCAGCCTCCTTGGGGATCCCGCAATCTCTGGGGCCAACGTCCTGACTTTC
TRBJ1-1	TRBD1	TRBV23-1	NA	CASSQTPTFTGDTEAFF	TGCGCCAGCAGTCAAACCCCAACGTTTACAGGGGACACTGAAGCTTTCTTT
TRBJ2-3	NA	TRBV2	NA	CASSLQGMGTDTQYF	TGTGCCAGCAGTTTACAGGGTATGGGCACAGATACGCAGTATTTT
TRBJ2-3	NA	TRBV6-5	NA	CASSSGIRTDTQYF	TGTGCCAGCAGCAGTGGTATTCGCACAGATACGCAGTATTTT
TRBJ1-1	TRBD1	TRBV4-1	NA	CASSQPQGYKLNTEAFF	TGCGCCAGCAGCCAACCACAGGGGTACAAATTGAACACTGAAGCTTTCTTT
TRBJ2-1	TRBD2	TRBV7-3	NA	CASSLLAGEYNEQFF	TGTGCCAGCAGCTTACTAGCGGGGGAGTACAATGAGCAGTTCTTC
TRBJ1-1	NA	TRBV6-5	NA	CASSQQWGTEAFF	TGTGCCAGCAGCCAACAGTGGGGCACTGAAGCTTTCTTT
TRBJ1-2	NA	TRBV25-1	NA	CASSDVRGDGYTF	TGTGCCAGCAGTGACGTTAGGGGAGATGGCTACACCTTC
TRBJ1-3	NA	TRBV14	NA	CASSQDRVEGTGNTIYF	TGTGCCAGCAGCCAAGATAGGGTGGAGGGTACCGGAAACACCATATATTTT